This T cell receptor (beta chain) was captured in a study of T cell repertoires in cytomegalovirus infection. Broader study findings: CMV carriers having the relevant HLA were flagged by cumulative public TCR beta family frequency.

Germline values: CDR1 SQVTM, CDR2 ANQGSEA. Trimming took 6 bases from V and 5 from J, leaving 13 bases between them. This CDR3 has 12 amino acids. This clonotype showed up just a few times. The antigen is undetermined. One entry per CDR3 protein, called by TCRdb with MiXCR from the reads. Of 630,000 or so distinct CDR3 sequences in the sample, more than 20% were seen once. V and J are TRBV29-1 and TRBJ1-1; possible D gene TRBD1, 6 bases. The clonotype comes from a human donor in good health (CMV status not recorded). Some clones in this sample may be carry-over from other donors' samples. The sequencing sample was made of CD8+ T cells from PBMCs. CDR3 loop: CSVSGAGTEAFF. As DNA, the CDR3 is TGCAGCGTCTCGGGGGCCGGGACTGAAGCTTTCTTT.